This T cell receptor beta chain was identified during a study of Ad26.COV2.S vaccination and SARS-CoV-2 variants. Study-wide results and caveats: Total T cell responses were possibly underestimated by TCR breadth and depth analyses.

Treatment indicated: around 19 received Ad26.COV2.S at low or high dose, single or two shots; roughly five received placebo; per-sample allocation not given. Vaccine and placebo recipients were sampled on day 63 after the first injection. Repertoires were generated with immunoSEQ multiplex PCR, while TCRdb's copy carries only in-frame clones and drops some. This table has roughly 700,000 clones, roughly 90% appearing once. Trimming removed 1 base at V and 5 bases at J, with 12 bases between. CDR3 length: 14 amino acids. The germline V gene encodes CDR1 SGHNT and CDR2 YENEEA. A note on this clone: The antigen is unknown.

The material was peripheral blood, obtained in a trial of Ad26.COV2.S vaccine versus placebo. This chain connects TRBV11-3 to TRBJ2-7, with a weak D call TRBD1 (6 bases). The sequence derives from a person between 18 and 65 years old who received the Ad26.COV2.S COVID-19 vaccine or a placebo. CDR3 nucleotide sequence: TGTGCCAGCAGCTTAGGGGCAGGGGAGCACGAGCAGTACTTC. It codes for CASSLGAGEHEQYF.